These T cell receptor beta chains were read from a single sample in a study of T cell responses to AZD1222 COVID-19 vaccine. Profiling relied on immunoSEQ multiplex PCR, and the TCRdb table lists in-frame clones only, not all of them. The table includes 150,000 or so clones, 80% to 95% detected once. The sample here was peripheral blood, taken on day 0 of AZD1222 vaccination. The source of these receptors is an adult in good health. Each CDR3 is given with its conserved first and last residue. Fields, in order: CDR3 length, J gene, clone size, V gene, CDR3 protein. Expanded clones get a size class; other rows say once, few or many, or leave the size out.

13,TRBJ1-1,NA,TRBV3-1/TRBV3-2,CASSQGVATEAFF
14,TRBJ2-7,NA,TRBV7-2,CASSSGQGLYEQYF
14,TRBJ2-3,few,TRBV6-2/TRBV6-3,CASSSGLASDTQYF
14,TRBJ2-7,NA,TRBV5-6,CASSLGNRLYEQYF
16,TRBJ1-2,NA,TRBV19,CASSPKPGLTNYGYTF
14,TRBJ1-2,NA,TRBV7-8,CASSPARANYGYTF
15,TRBJ2-2,NA,TRBV11-2,CASSHGVWEYGELFF
16,TRBJ1-5,NA,TRBV4-2,CASSQDPAGYNQPQHF
15,TRBJ2-1,NA,TRBV7-9,CASTPRGSGYNEQFF
13,TRBJ1-4,NA,TRBV7-9,CASRTATNEKLFF
14,TRBJ1-5,NA,TRBV28,CASSLGQDPQPQHF
12,TRBJ2-1,once,TRBV11-2,CASSLDNNEQFF
14,TRBJ2-1,NA,TRBV7-2,CASSPEGQGTEQFF
19,TRBJ1-1,NA,TRBV11-2,CASSLGLWRATTTNTEAFF
13,TRBJ2-7,NA,TRBV28,CASSLEGVDEQYF
12,TRBJ1-1,NA,TRBV29-1,CSVEVTVTEAFF
13,TRBJ1-5,once,TRBV6-5,CASSYSVNQPQHF